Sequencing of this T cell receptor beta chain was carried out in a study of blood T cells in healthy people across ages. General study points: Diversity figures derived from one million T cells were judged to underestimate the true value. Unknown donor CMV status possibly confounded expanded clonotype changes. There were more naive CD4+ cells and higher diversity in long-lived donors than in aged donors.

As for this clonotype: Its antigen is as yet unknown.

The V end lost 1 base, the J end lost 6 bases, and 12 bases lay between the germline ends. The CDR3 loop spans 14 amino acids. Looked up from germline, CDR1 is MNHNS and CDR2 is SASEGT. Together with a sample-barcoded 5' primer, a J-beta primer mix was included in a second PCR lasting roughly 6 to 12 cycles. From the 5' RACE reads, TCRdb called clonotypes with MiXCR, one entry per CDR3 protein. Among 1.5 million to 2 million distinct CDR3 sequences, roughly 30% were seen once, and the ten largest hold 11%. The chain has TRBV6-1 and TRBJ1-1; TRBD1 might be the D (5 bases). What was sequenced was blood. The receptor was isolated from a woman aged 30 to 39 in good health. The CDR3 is CASSEVGPDSEAFF. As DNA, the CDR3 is TGTGCCAGCAGTGAAGTGGGGCCCGACTCTGAAGCTTTCTTT.